Shown below are 21 T cell receptor beta chains from a single sample sequenced in a study of T cell responses to AZD1222 COVID-19 vaccine. Some clones are missing from TCRdb's copy, which holds only in-frame ones; the method was immunoSEQ multiplex PCR. The table has tens of thousands of clones, around 87% seen once. Material: peripheral blood, obtained on day 0 of AZD1222 vaccination. The receptors shown here come from an adult in good health.

The rearrangement uses TRBV11-2 and TRBJ2-7, with D possibly matching TRBD1 (7 bases). Germline V CDR1 and CDR2: SGHAT, FQNNGV. The CDR3 is 15 amino acids. V dropped 3 bases and J dropped 3 bases, with 15 bases sitting between them. CDR3 nucleotide sequence: TGTGCCAGCAGCTTGGAAGGAGGGACAGTCTACGAGCAGTACTTC. This translates into CASSLEGGTVYEQYF.

The CDR3 nucleotides read TGTGCCAGCAGCTTAGAGCTATCGGGCTATGGCTACACCTTC. Translation gives CASSLELSGYGYTF. This chain joins TRBV7-8 and TRBJ1-2; D remains unclear. The V gene lost 1 base and the J gene lost 4 bases, with 10 bases spanning the gap. This CDR3 spans 14 amino acids. CDR1 and CDR2 from the germline V gene are SGHVS and FQNEAQ.

The rearrangement uses TRBV29-1 and TRBJ1-2; no reliable D call. CDR3 length equals 12 residues. Germline V lookup: CDR1 SQVTM, CDR2 ANQGSEA. V was pared by 2 bases and J by 2 bases, with 6 bases between. This CDR3 is CSVEKGNYGYTF. The CDR3 nucleotides read TGCAGCGTTGAAAAGGGAAACTATGGCTACACCTTC.

The V call is TRBV10-3, the J call TRBJ1-2, with D hard to call. This CDR3 spans 15 amino acids. CDR1 is ENHRY and CDR2 is SYGVKD in the germline V gene. Trimming took off 2 bases at V and 0 bases at J, with 10 bases between the two ends. In DNA form, the CDR3 reads TGTGCCATCAGTGAGGGTGTAGGGTCTAACTATGGCTACACCTTC. Its protein product is CAISEGVGSNYGYTF.

The chain uses TRBV7-9 and TRBJ2-3; D gene uncertain. The CDR3 runs 13 residues. Germline CDR1 reads SEHNR; CDR2 reads FQNEAQ (reference sequence). Trimming stripped 1 base from V and 2 bases from J, with 4 bases between. CDR3 nucleotide sequence: TGTGCCAGCAGCTTAGGGTTCACAGATACGCAGTATTTT. It encodes CASSLGFTDTQYF.

CDR3 nucleotide sequence: TGTGCCAGCAGTTATGGGCAGGGGTCTGGAAACACCATATATTTT. It codes for CASSYGQGSGNTIYF. The J gene is TRBJ1-3, the V gene TRBV6-6; D might be TRBD1 (6 bases). CDR1 MNHNY and CDR2 SVGAGI come from the germline V gene (reference sequence). The CDR3 length is 15 residues. V lost 3 bases and J lost 1, with 10 bases in between.

This clone was recorded once. The chain recombines TRBV3-1 (or the pseudogene TRBV3-2) with TRBJ1-3; D may be TRBD1 (5 bases). Between the trimmed V and J ends, which lost 4 bases and 2 bases, there was a span of 12 bases. Germline CDR1 is LGHDT and CDR2 is YNNKEL (reference sequence). The CDR3 spans 15 residues. In nucleotides, the CDR3 is TGTGCCAGCAGCCTGGGGGAGTCTGCTGGAAACACCATATATTTT. Residues: CASSLGESAGNTIYF.

The V gene is TRBV3-1 (or the pseudogene TRBV3-2), the J gene TRBJ1-3, with 7 positions matching TRBD1. Germline V gene lookup returns CDR1 LGHDT and CDR2 YNNKEL (reference sequence). This CDR3 has 15 residues. The junction had 2 bases not matched to a gene; V was cut back by 2 bases and J by 1 base. CDR3: CASSQPQGSGNTIYF. For the CDR3, the DNA is TGTGCCAGCAGCCAACCACAGGGGTCTGGAAACACCATATATTTT.

The CDR3 nucleotides read TGTGCCAGCAGCTTTAGTCTGTCTCAAGAGACCCAGTACTTC. It encodes CASSFSLSQETQYF. This chain joins TRBV11-2 and TRBJ2-5, with D hard to call. Germline CDR1 reads SGHAT; CDR2 reads FQNNGV. The CDR3 is 14 residues long. Trimming stripped 3 bases from V and 2 bases from J, with 10 bases between.

The chain couples TRBV29-1 to TRBJ1-2; no definite D call. Trimming cost V 6 bases and J 2 bases, with 10 bases left between them. The germline CDR1 and CDR2 sequences are SQVTM and ANQGSEA. This CDR3 comprises 12 residues. CDR3 in amino acids: CSVRDQNYGYTF. As DNA, the CDR3 is TGCAGCGTGAGAGACCAGAACTATGGCTACACCTTC. The full variable domain, with the rest looked up from reference TRBV29-1 and TRBJ1-2, is SAVISQKPSRDICQRGTSLTIQCQVDSQVTMMFWYRQQPGQSLTLIATANQGSEATYESGFVIDKFPISRPNLTFSTLTVSNMSPEDSSIYLCSVRDQNYGYTFGSGTRLTVV.

V gene TRBV7-6 combines with J gene TRBJ1-5, with a tentative D call TRBD1 (6 bases). Between the trimmed V and J ends, which lost 5 bases and 2 bases, there was a span of 13 bases. Germline CDR1 reads SGHVS; CDR2 reads FNYEAQ. The CDR3 sequence is 15 residues long. This CDR3 is CASSQGGGGNQPQHF. The CDR3 DNA reads TGTGCCAGCAGCCAAGGGGGGGGTGGCAATCAGCCCCAGCATTTT.

The chain employs TRBV5-1 and TRBJ1-1; D unclear. Germline CDR1 and CDR2: SGHRS and YFSETQ. V was shortened by 2 bases and J by 4 bases, with 12 bases between the two germline ends. This CDR3 region has 14 residues. CDR3 sequence reads: CASSFEGLGTEAFF. CDR3 sequence (DNA): TGCGCCAGCAGCTTCGAAGGATTAGGCACTGAAGCTTTCTTT.

The chain recombines TRBV5-5 with TRBJ1-1; tentatively, D is TRBD1 (6 bases). Germline loops: CDR1 SGHKS, CDR2 YYEKEE (reference sequence). Between the trimmed V and J ends, which lost 4 bases and 10 bases, there was a span of 14 bases. There are 12 residues in the CDR3. The CDR3 loop reads CASSRQGQRAFF. CDR3 bases: TGTGCCAGCAGCCGCCAGGGACAAAGAGCTTTCTTT. Full variable domain (remainder filled in from reference TRBV5-5 and TRBJ1-1): DAGVTQSPTHLIKTRGQQVTLRCSPISGHKSVSWYQQVLGQGPQFIFQYYEKEERGRGNFPDRFSARQFPNYSSELNVNALLLGDSALYLCASSRQGQRAFFGQGTRLTVV.

This clone has just a few counts. V is TRBV9 and J is TRBJ2-3; 12 nucleotides line up with TRBD2. The CDR3 is 16 residues long. With 2 bases clipped from V and 3 bases from J, the junction kept 4 bases outside the gene matches. CDR1 is SGDLS, CDR2 YYNGEE, per germline. The CDR3 sequence: CASSVSSGGVTDTQYF. The CDR3 nucleotides read TGTGCCAGCAGCGTTTCTAGCGGGGGGGTGACAGATACGCAGTATTTT.

The CDR3 is CASSQITGEAKNIQYF. The CDR3 coding sequence is TGTGCCAGCAGCCAAATTACAGGAGAAGCCAAAAACATTCAGTACTTC. This chain uses TRBV3-1 (or the pseudogene TRBV3-2) with TRBJ2-4, with D possibly TRBD1 on 5 matching bases. V was clipped by 2 bases and J by 0 bases, with 11 bases between them. CDR3 length equals 16 residues. Per germline, CDR1 LGHDT and CDR2 YNNKEL (reference sequence).

The chain uses TRBV20-1 and TRBJ1-2, with D tentatively TRBD1 (5 bases). Germline V lookup: CDR1 DFQATT, CDR2 SNEGSKA (reference sequence). V was trimmed by 3 bases and J by 7 bases, leaving 12 bases between them. The CDR3 has 12 residues. As DNA, the CDR3 is TGCAGTGCTAGTCTGCAGGGAATTGGCTACACCTTC. Translation: CSASLQGIGYTF.

The chain is built from TRBV19 and TRBJ1-1; perhaps TRBD1 as D (6 bases). The CDR3 contains 15 residues. V was shortened by 7 bases and J by 1 base, with 16 bases between the two germline ends. Germline V gives CDR1 LNHDA, CDR2 SQIVND (reference sequence). The CDR3, as DNA: TGTGCCAGTAATTGGGGGGCGATCCCGAACACTGAAGCTTTCTTT. It codes for CASNWGAIPNTEAFF.

The CDR3 sequence: CASSYSVGGSTEAFF. For the CDR3, the DNA is TGTGCCAGCAGTTACTCGGTGGGGGGTAGCACTGAAGCTTTCTTT. The gene calls are TRBV6-5 and TRBJ1-1; TRBD1 is a possible D gene (5 bases). The CDR3 contains 15 residues. Germline CDR1 reads MNHEY; CDR2 reads SVGAGI. With 0 bases removed from V and 4 bases from J, the gap between germline ends came to 12 bases.

The rearrangement links TRBV7-2 to TRBJ1-5; D remains ambiguous. CDR3 length equals 17 residues. Trimming shortened V by 1 base and J by 3 bases, and 16 bases separated the two germline ends. The germline gives CDR1 SGHTA, CDR2 FQGNSA. Here the CDR3 reads CASSLVGSGWVNQPQHF. As DNA, the CDR3 is TGTGCCAGCAGCTTAGTAGGTTCCGGGTGGGTCAATCAGCCCCAGCATTTT.

The gene calls are TRBV3-1 (or the pseudogene TRBV3-2) and TRBJ1-4; D unresolved. Per the germline V gene, CDR1 is LGHDT and CDR2 is YNNKEL (reference sequence). This CDR3 spans 16 amino acids. V lost 1 base to trimming and J lost 0 bases, with 9 bases between them. The CDR3 DNA reads as TGTGCCAGCAGCCAAGCTTACACCACAACTAATGAAAAACTGTTTTTT. Residues: CASSQAYTTTNEKLFF.

This chain connects TRBV27 to TRBJ2-7; D is tentatively TRBD1 or TRBD2 (5 bases each). This CDR3 is built from 14 residues. Trimming cost V 3 bases and J 0 bases, with 9 bases left between them. Germline assignment: CDR1 MNHEY and CDR2 SMNVEV (reference sequence). The CDR3 sequence: CASSFYGGSYEQYF. The CDR3 DNA reads TGTGCCAGCAGTTTCTATGGGGGCTCCTACGAGCAGTACTTC.